The 20 T cell receptor beta chains reported below all come from one sample, sequenced in a study of CD8 T cells in ankylosing spondylitis. Whole-study results and caveats: A motif of fewer than ten highly homologous TCR beta variants was seen as apparently characteristic of ankylosing spondylitis blood.

TCRdb redid the calling of the 5' RACE reads with MiXCR, one entry per CDR3 protein. The sample includes hundreds of thousands of distinct CDR3 sequences, roughly a quarter of them seen just once. The antigens these receptors bind are not known. Sequenced: blood, either unsorted or a sorted T cell fraction (not recorded which). These receptors originate from a male donor with ankylosing spondylitis.

The rearrangement links TRBV2 to TRBJ1-5, with D perhaps TRBD1 (5 bases). CDR3 length equals 14 residues. V was clipped by 7 bases and J by 3 bases, with 13 bases between them. The germline CDR1 and CDR2 sequences are SNHLY and FYNNEI. Written as DNA, the CDR3 is TGTGCCAGCAATGCAGGGACGCTCAATCAGCCCCAGCATTTT. Translation: CASNAGTLNQPQHF.

The rearrangement links TRBV20-1 to TRBJ1-4; D is unresolved. There are 14 residues in the CDR3. V was shortened by 5 bases and J by 7 bases, with 17 bases between the two germline ends. Germline-derived CDR1 and CDR2 are DFQATT and SNEGSKA (reference sequence). Here the CDR3 DNA reads TGCAGTGCTTCCCCCGCAAATCGTATTGAAAAACTGTTTTTT. Its translation: CSASPANRIEKLFF.

J is TRBJ1-1 and V is TRBV7-2; the D gene is possibly TRBD1 (5 bases). Germline CDR1 is SGHTA and CDR2 is FQGNSA. The CDR3 extends over 16 amino acids. Trimming shortened V by 1 base and J by 0 bases, and 12 bases separated the two germline ends. This CDR3 reads CASSLGAGNMNTEAFF. The CDR3 nucleotides are TGTGCCAGCAGCTTAGGGGCAGGGAACATGAACACTGAAGCTTTCTTT.

In its sample, this clonotype was seen a few times. The CDR3 loop is CASKGLAGGPGTGELFF. DNA of the CDR3: TGTGCCAGCAAAGGACTAGCGGGAGGGCCTGGTACCGGGGAGCTGTTTTTT. The chain has TRBV12-3 or TRBV12-4 and TRBJ2-2, with 15 positions matching TRBD2. The CDR3 loop spans 17 amino acids. Trimming at V came to 7 bases and at J to 5 bases, leaving 8 bases not matched to a gene.

This clonotype was detected only a few times. The V call is TRBV6-5, the J call TRBJ2-5; D may be TRBD1 (6 bases). Germline loops: CDR1 MNHEY, CDR2 SVGAGI. The V end was cut by 2 bases, the J end by 0 bases, with 10 bases between. The CDR3 loop spans 15 amino acids. CDR3 in DNA: TGTGCCAGCAGTTACGCCCAGGGGTACCAAGAGACCCAGTACTTC. Its translation: CASSYAQGYQETQYF.

This chain links TRBV20-1 with TRBJ2-1, with 9 nucleotides matching TRBD2. The J segment lost 7 bases and the V segment lost 1 base, leaving 23 bases of the junction unmatched. This CDR3 has 20 amino acids. CDR1 and CDR2 (germline): DFQATT, SNEGSKA (reference sequence). CDR3 nucleotides: TGCAGTGCTAGAGTAATTCCAGTATACCCGGGACTAGCCCAGGGGAATGAGCAGTTCTTC. Protein sequence: CSARVIPVYPGLAQGNEQFF.

CDR3 loop: CASSYPGGGLMGDNTDTQYF. CDR3 coding DNA: TGTGCCAGCAGTTACCCGGGAGGAGGTTTAATGGGAGATAACACAGATACGCAGTATTTT. The V call is TRBV6-2 or TRBV6-3, the J call TRBJ2-3; 7 positions match TRBD2. The CDR3 has 20 residues. From germline, CDR1 is MNHEY and CDR2 SVGEGT. V gave up 2 bases and J gave up 2 bases; unmatched junction bases: 19.

This clonotype occurred a few times. The V call is TRBV5-1, the J call TRBJ2-5; possibly TRBD2 for D (5 bases). Germline V gene data show CDR1 as SGHRS and CDR2 as YFSETQ. CDR3 length: 14 residues. Trimming cost V 4 bases and J 9 bases, with 19 bases left between them. In DNA, the CDR3 is TGCGCCAGCAGCCCGAGGGCCTTTCCGGAGGCCCAGTACTTC. Its translation is CASSPRAFPEAQYF.

This clonotype was seen only a few times. The genes are TRBV20-1 and TRBJ2-7; D uncertain. The germline gives CDR1 DFQATT, CDR2 SNEGSKA (reference sequence). The ends were cut back, 7 bases at V and 1 base at J, with 8 bases in the middle. CDR3 length equals 11 residues. The CDR3 DNA reads as TGCAGTGTGGTCAGGTCCTACGAGCAGTACGTC. Residues: CSVVRSYEQYV.

This clonotype was seen ten or more times. The J gene is TRBJ2-1, the V gene TRBV5-1; the D gene is possibly TRBD2 (6 bases). The ends were cut back, 0 bases at V and 4 bases at J, with 8 bases in the middle. Looked up from germline, CDR1 is SGHRS and CDR2 is YFSETQ. There are 14 residues in the CDR3. The CDR3 reads CASSLGGDYNEQFF. As DNA, the CDR3 is TGCGCCAGCAGCTTGGGGGGGGATTACAATGAGCAGTTCTTC.

This clonotype has just a few counts. The rearrangement links TRBV5-5 to TRBJ2-5; TRBD2 matches 9 bases. The V segment lost 3 bases and the J segment 2 bases; nucleotides outside the gene matches: 5. The CDR3 totals 15 residues. Germline V lookup: CDR1 SGHKS, CDR2 YYEKEE (reference sequence). The DNA for the CDR3 is TGTGCCAGCAGCTCGGGACTAGCACATCAAGAGACCCAGTACTTC. It is translated as CASSSGLAHQETQYF.

This clonotype appeared a few times. The chain links TRBV5-1 to TRBJ2-3; 14 bases are a match to TRBD2. The CDR3 spans 16 residues. After removal of 8 bases from V and 6 bases from J, the junction contained 11 bases not matched to a gene. The germline CDR1 and CDR2 sequences are SGHRS and YFSETQ. CDR3 in amino acids: CASSGLAGAQSDTQYF. The CDR3 DNA sequence: TGCGCCAGTTCGGGACTAGCGGGAGCCCAAAGTGATACGCAGTATTTT.

The chain is built from TRBV18 and TRBJ2-7; TRBD1 agrees at 10 bases. CDR1 KGHSH and CDR2 LQKENI come from the germline V gene. The trim removed 5 bases at V and 3 bases at J, leaving 7 bases unmatched. The CDR3 totals 15 residues. The CDR3 DNA reads TGTGCCAGCTCAACGACAGGGGGCGCGTTCTACGAGCAGTACGTC. Its translation is CASSTTGGAFYEQYV.

The chain has TRBV5-1 and TRBJ1-2; D may be TRBD1 (5 bases). V was pared by 4 bases and J by 4 bases, with 14 bases between. Germline CDR1 and CDR2: SGHRS and YFSETQ. The CDR3 has 14 amino acids. The CDR3 protein is CASSPSTGGYGYTF. As DNA, the CDR3 is TGCGCCAGCAGCCCCAGTACCGGGGGCTATGGCTACACCTTC.

The rearrangement joins TRBV20-1 to TRBJ2-3, with D maybe TRBD2 (6 bases). The germline gives CDR1 DFQATT, CDR2 SNEGSKA (reference sequence). Trimming stripped 1 base from V and 3 bases from J, with 11 bases between. CDR3 length: 14 amino acids. The CDR3 bases are TGCAGTGCTAGAGCCACGGGAGTTACAGATACGCAGTATTTT. This codes for CSARATGVTDTQYF.

There are a few counts of this clonotype. V and J are TRBV7-8 and TRBJ1-3; a weak D match, TRBD1 (5 bases). This CDR3 is 15 amino acids long. Germline CDR1 reads SGHVS; CDR2 reads FQNEAQ. Trimming took 6 bases from V and 0 from J, leaving 12 bases between them. CDR3: CASSRAGRSGNTIYF. The CDR3 region has the DNA TGTGCCAGCAGTCGCGCAGGGCGCTCTGGAAACACCATATATTTT.

V is TRBV12-3 or TRBV12-4 and J is TRBJ1-1; D uncertain. V was cut by 2 bases and J by 1 base, with 8 bases left in between. This CDR3 spans 14 amino acids. The CDR3 DNA sequence: TGTGCCAGCAGTTTATTCTCCGCGAACACTGAAGCTTTCTTT. Residues: CASSLFSANTEAFF.

The table lists this clonotype with a count of one. The V and J genes are TRBV20-1 and TRBJ1-2; no reliable D call. V lost 0 bases, J lost 3 bases, and 8 bases lay in between. CDR3 size: 13 residues. Germline-derived CDR1 and CDR2 are DFQATT and SNEGSKA (reference sequence). The CDR3 DNA reads TGCAGTGCTAGAGATAAGTTCTACTATGGCTACACCTTC. This encodes CSARDKFYYGYTF.

This clonotype was picked up a small number of times. The chain employs TRBV20-1 and TRBJ2-7; perhaps TRBD2 as D (5 bases). V dropped 3 bases and J dropped 5 bases, with 11 bases sitting between them. This CDR3 region has 12 residues. The germline V gene encodes CDR1 DFQATT and CDR2 SNEGSKA (reference sequence). CDR3 nucleotides: TGCAGTGCTAGGAGGGCAACCCACGAGCAGTACTTC. It codes for CSARRATHEQYF.

This clonotype was picked up a small number of times. This sequence joins TRBV12-3 or TRBV12-4 and TRBJ2-7, with TRBD2 matching over 9 bases. Trimming took 5 bases from V and 0 from J; bases not matched to a gene: 8. There are 16 residues in the CDR3. The CDR3 region has the DNA TGTGCCAGCAGTGCGGGAGGGTGGCGGGGCTCCTACGAGCAGTACTTC. Translated, it gives CASSAGGWRGSYEQYF.